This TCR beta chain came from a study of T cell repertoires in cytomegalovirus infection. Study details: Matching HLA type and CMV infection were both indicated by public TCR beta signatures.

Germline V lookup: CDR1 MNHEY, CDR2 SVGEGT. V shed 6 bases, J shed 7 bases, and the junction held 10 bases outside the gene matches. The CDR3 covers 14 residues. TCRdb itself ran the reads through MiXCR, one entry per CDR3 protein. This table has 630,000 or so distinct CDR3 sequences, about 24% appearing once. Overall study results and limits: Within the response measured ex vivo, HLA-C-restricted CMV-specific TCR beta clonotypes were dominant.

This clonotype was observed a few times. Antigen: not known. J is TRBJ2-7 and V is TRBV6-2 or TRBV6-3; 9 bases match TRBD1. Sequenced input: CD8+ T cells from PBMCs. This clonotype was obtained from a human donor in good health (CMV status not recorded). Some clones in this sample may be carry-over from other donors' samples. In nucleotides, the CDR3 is TGTGCCAGCAGCCCCCGGACAGGGGTTTTTGAGCAGTACGTC. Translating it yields CASSPRTGVFEQYV.